This T cell receptor (beta chain) was observed in a study of human T cells and chemical hapten exposure (dated by TCRdb to 2020 to 2023). Regarding the study in general: For sensitization, 2% DPC in acetone was applied to a roughly 2 cm by roughly 2 cm area of upper inner arm skin. In alopecia patients, the study followed how the peripheral blood TCR repertoire changed in vivo over primary and secondary sensitization to diphenylcyclopropenone (DPC), a hapten. Patch testing on the upper back used Finn chambers containing 0.01% DPC, with scoring done after 6 days according to International Contact Dermatitis Research Group standards. The patient cohort, mostly female, included alopecia areata with under or over 50% scalp involvement, alopecia totalis and alopecia universalis. Twenty-nine alopecia patients provided blood for TCR sequencing at one to four time points (pre-sensitization, 2, 6 and 24 weeks). Weekly therapeutic DPC doses were additionally applied to the scalp of patients throughout the approximately 24-week study period. Libraries were combined into a pool for sequencing, and differences in TCR yield between samples came mainly from small differences in library volumes within the pool. Blood samples were taken from patients before sensitization (week 0) and then at 2, 6 and about 24 weeks after DPC sensitization.

Reading the germline V gene gives CDR1 SNHLY and CDR2 FYNNEI. V is shortened by 8 bases, J by 3 bases, and the region joining them spans 16 bases. The CDR3, cysteine through phenylalanine, is 14 amino acids long. The entry retains the CDR3 DNA only, 42 bases that are in frame from base 1. Library preparation used RACE. The data were produced on a NextSeq 500. During library preparation, unique molecular identifiers were attached to individual cDNA molecules so that TCRs could be counted quantitatively and reproducibly. For every blood RNA sample, sequencing covered both the TCR alpha and TCR beta chains. As for the authors' bioinformatics: A median of roughly 100,000 TCRs per sample was observed, with a range of 23,224 to 690,600. The Decombinator software suite was used to annotate the V, J and CDR3 of the TCR reads. To make PS versus PT1 abundance plots, every sample was subsampled to the same number of TCRs (28,000). Expanded TCRs were defined as absent before sensitization and observed at least eight times at the 2-week time point. The public reads were reprocessed in TCRdb via fastp at Q25 and MiXCR, keeping in-frame beta chains. Rows matching on CDR3 protein sequence are summarized as one entry with the most common DNA and genes. For this entry, the V and J calls and clone size follow TCRdb and not the study's own pipeline. Across this sample there are fewer than 90,000 distinct CDR3 sequences, with 6.5% to 8% seen only once. 1% to 1.5% of the sample goes to the ten largest clones.

Remarks on this clonotype: Its antigen specificity is not known. Base qualities are not recorded, but no much larger clone differs from it by a single base.

This specimen's time point label, per the study, means: patch test 2, 6 weeks after DPC sensitization. Taken with the paper, the label for treatment or condition translates to: therapeutic diphenylcyclopropenone sensitization with weekly scalp DPC. At every patch-test visit, the blood draw took place before the patch test was put on. To be eligible, patients had to be aged 18 to 70, diagnosed with alopecia and judged suitable for DPC therapy, while pregnant patients were excluded. Total RNA was extracted from unfractionated whole blood collected in Tempus Blood RNA tubes. What the authors observed across the whole study: Repeated subsampling changed both the strength of the expansion versus patch-test correlation and the threshold at which the correlation became significant. Expanded TCRs formed significantly more large CDR3 similarity clusters than pre-sensitization or healthy control sets, consistent with antigen-driven responses. Patch test score was positively correlated with the number of PT1 expanded TCRs, with significance at thresholds 8, 16 and 32 but not at 4. Because every patient had alopecia, a presumed autoimmune disease, the patients' immune response might differ from that of healthy individuals. The number of TCRs above 1 in 1000 frequency did not change with DPC sensitization; there was no evidence of global repertoire structure alterations.

The receptor comes from a woman between 25 and 40 years old with alopecia areata. Some clones in this sample may be carry-over from other donors' samples. The chain joins TRBV2 to TRBJ1-1, with the D gene too uncertain to name. The material sequenced was whole blood, taken in connection with sensitization to the hapten diphenylcyclopropenone (DPC). The bases read TGTGCCAGCTGTGTTGGGGAAACCTACACTGAAGCTTTCTTT. This sequence encodes CASCVGETYTEAFF.